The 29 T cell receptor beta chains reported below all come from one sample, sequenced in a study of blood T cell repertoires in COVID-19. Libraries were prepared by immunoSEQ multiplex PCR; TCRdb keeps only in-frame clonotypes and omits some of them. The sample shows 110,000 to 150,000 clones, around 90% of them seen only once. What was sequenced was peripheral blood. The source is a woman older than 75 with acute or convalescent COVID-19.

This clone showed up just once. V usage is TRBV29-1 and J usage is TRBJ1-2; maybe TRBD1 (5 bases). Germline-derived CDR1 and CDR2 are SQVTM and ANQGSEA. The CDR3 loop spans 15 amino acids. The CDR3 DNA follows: TGCATCCCCCACCGAGACAGCAGGGTTGGCTATGGCTACACCTTC. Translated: CIPHRDSRVGYGYTF.

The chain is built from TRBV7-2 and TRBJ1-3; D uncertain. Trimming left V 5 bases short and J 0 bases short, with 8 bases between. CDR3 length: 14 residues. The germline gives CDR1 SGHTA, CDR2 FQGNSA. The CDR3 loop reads CASSPLYSGNTIYF. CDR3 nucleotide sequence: TGTGCCAGCAGCCCACTTTACTCTGGAAACACCATATATTTT.

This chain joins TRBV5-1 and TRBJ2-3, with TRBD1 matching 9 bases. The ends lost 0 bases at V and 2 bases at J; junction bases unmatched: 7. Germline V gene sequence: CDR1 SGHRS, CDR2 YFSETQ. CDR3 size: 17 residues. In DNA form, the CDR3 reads TGCGCCAGCAGCTTGGACAGGGGGCGAATGGTCACAGATACGCAGTATTTT. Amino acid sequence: CASSLDRGRMVTDTQYF.

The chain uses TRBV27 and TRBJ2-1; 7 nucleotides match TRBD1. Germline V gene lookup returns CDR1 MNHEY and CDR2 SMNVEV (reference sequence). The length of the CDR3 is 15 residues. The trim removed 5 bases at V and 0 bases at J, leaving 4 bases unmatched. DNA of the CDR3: TGTGCCAGCAGTCCGGACAGGCTCTCCTACAATGAGCAGTTCTTC. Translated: CASSPDRLSYNEQFF.

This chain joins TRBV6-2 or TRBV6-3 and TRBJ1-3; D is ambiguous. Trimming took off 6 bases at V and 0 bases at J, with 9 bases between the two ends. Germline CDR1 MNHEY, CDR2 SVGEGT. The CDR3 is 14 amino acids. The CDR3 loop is CASSRGSSGNTIYF. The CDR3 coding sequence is TGTGCCAGCAGCCGAGGGAGCTCTGGAAACACCATATATTTT.

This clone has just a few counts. The CDR3, as DNA: TGTGCCAGCAGTGAAGATGCAGGGGGATACTATGGCTACACCTTC. Its protein is CASSEDAGGYYGYTF. This sequence joins TRBV2 and TRBJ1-2; the match to TRBD1 covers 7 bases. Losses at the gene ends were 1 base for V and 3 bases for J; bases not matched to a gene: 5. The CDR3 is made up of 15 amino acids. The germline V gene encodes CDR1 SNHLY and CDR2 FYNNEI.

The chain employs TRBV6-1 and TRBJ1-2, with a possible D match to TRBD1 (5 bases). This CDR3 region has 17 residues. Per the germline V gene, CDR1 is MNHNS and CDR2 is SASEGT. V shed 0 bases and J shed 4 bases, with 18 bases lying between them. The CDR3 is CASSEAGLGGGGYGYTF. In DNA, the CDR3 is TGTGCCAGCAGTGAAGCGGGTTTGGGGGGGGGTGGCTATGGCTACACCTTC.

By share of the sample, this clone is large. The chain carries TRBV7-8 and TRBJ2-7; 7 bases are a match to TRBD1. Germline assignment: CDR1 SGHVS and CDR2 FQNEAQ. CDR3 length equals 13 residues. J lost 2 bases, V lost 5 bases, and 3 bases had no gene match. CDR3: CASSVGQAYEQYF. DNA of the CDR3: TGTGCCAGCAGCGTAGGACAGGCCTACGAGCAGTACTTC.

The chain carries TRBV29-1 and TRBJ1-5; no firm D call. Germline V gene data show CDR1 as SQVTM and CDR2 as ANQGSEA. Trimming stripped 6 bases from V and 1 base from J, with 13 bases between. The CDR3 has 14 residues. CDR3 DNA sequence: TGCAGCGTGGCCCAGGTAGGAAGCAATCAGCCCCAGCATTTT. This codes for CSVAQVGSNQPQHF.

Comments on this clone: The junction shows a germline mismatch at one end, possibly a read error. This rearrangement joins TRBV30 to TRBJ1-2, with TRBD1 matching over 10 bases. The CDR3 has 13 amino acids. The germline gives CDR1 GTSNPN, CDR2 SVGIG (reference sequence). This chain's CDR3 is CAWRRWTGGGLIF. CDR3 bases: TGTGCCTGGAGACGATGGACAGGGGGAGGGCTTATCTTC.

Here the CDR3 DNA reads TGTGCCAGCAGTAAGACTAGTTACAATGAGCAGTTCTTC. It translates to CASSKTSYNEQFF. The chain joins TRBV27 to TRBJ2-1; maybe TRBD2 (6 bases). The V and J ends lost 5 bases and 4 bases respectively, with 9 bases between them. Germline lookup yields CDR1 MNHEY and CDR2 SMNVEV (reference sequence). CDR3 length: 13 amino acids.

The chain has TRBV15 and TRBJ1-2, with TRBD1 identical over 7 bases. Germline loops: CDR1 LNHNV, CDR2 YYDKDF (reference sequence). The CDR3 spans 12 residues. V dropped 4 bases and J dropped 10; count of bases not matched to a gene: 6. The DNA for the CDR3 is TGTGCCACCAGCATGAGGGGACAGATCTACACCTTC. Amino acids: CATSMRGQIYTF.

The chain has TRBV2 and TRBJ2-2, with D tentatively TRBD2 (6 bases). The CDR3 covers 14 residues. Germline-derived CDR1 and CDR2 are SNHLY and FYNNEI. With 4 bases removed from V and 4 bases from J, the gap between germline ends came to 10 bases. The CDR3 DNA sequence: TGTGCCAGCAGTGTCGGGGGTAGCACCGGGGAGCTGTTTTTT. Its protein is CASSVGGSTGELFF.

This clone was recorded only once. CDR3 sequence reads: CASSKGQVMNTEAFF. The DNA of the CDR3 is TGTGCCAGCAGTAAGGGACAGGTTATGAACACTGAAGCTTTCTTT. The V call is TRBV6-6, the J call TRBJ1-1; 8 nucleotides line up with TRBD1. CDR3 length: 15 amino acids. Germline V CDR1 and CDR2: MNHNY, SVGAGI (reference sequence). V shed 5 bases and J 0 bases; nucleotides not matched to a gene: 5.

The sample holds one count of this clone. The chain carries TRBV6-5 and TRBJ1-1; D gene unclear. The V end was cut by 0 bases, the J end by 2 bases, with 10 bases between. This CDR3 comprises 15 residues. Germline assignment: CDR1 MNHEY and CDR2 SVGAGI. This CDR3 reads CASSYSSLTNTEAFF. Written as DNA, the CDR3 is TGTGCCAGCAGTTACTCGAGTCTGACTAACACTGAAGCTTTCTTT.

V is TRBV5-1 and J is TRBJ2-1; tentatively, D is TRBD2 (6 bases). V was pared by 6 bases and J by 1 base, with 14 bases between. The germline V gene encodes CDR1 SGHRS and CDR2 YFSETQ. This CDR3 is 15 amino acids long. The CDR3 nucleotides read TGCGCCAGCACCCCTGCTGGGGGGTCCTACAATGAGCAGTTCTTC. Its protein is CASTPAGGSYNEQFF.

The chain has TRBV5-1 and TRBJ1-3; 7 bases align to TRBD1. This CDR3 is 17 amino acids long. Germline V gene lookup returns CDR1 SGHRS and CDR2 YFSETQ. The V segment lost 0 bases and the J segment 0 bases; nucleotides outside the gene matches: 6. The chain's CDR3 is CASSLGTGDYSGNTIYF. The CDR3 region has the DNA TGCGCCAGCAGCTTGGGCACAGGGGATTACTCTGGAAACACCATATATTTT.

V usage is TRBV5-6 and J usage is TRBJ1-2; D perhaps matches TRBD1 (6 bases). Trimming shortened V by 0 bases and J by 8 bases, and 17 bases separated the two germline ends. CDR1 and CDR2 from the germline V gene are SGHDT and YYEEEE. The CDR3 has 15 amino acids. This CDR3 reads CASSLGRGGVGGYTF. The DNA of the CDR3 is TGTGCCAGCAGCTTGGGGCGCGGGGGCGTTGGAGGCTACACCTTC.

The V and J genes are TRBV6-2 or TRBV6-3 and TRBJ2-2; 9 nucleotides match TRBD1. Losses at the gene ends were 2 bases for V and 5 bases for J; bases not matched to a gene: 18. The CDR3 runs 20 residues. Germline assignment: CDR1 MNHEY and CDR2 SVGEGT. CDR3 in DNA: TGTGCCAGCAGTTACCCTTTCCGTTACAGCGGACAGGGGCCTACCGGGGAGCTGTTTTTT. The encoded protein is CASSYPFRYSGQGPTGELFF.

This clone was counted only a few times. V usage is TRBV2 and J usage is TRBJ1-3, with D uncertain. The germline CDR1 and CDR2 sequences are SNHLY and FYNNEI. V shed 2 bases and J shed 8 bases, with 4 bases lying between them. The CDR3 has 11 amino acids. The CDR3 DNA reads TGTGCCAGCAGTGAATATGACACCATATATTTT. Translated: CASSEYDTIYF.

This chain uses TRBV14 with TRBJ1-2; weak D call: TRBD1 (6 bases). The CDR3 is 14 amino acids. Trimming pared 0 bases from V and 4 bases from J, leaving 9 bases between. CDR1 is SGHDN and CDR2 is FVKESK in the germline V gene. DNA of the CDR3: TGTGCCAGCAGCCAAGATGACAGGAGCTATGGCTACACCTTC. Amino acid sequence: CASSQDDRSYGYTF.

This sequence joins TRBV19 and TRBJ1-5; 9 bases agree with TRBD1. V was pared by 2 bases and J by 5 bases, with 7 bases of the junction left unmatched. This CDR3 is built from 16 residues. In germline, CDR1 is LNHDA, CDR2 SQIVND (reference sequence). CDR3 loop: CASSIYGTGRHQPQHF. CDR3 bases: TGTGCCAGTAGTATATACGGGACAGGGAGGCATCAGCCCCAGCATTTT.

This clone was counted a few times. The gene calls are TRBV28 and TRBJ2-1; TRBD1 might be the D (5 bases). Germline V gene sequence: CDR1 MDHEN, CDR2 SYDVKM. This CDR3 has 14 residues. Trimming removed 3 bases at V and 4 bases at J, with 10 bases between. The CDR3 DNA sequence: TGTGCCAGCAGTTTGAATGGGGCGTACAATGAGCAGTTCTTC. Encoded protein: CASSLNGAYNEQFF.

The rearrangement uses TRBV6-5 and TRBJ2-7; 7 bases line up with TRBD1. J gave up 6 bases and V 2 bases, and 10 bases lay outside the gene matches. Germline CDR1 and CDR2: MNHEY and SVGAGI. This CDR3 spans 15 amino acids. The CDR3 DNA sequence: TGTGCCAGCAGTTACCCGGGACAGCTAAGGAGCGAGCAGTACTTC. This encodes CASSYPGQLRSEQYF.

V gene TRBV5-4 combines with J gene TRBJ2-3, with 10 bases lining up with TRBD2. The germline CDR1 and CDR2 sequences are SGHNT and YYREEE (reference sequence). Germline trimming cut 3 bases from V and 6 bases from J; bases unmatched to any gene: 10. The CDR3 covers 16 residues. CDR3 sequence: CASSSAGLASVDTQYF. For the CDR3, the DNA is TGTGCCAGCAGCTCGGCGGGACTAGCGTCTGTGGATACGCAGTATTTT.

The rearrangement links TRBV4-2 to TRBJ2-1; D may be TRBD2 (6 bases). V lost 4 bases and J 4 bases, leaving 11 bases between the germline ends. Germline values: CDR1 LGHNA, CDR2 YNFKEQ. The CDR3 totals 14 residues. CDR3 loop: CASSRGEAYNEQFF. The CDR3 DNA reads TGTGCCAGCAGCCGCGGGGAAGCATACAATGAGCAGTTCTTC.

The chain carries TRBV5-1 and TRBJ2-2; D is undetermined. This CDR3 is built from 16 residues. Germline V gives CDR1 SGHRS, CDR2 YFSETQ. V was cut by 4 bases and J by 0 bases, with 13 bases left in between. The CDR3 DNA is TGCGCCAGCAGCCCGGATGGGCTATCGAACACCGGGGAGCTGTTTTTT. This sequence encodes CASSPDGLSNTGELFF.

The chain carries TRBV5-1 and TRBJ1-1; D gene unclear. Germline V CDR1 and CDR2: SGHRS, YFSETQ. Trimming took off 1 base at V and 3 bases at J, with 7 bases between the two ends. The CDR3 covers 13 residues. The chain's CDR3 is CASSLIPDTEAFF. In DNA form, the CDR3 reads TGCGCCAGCAGCTTGATCCCGGACACTGAAGCTTTCTTT.

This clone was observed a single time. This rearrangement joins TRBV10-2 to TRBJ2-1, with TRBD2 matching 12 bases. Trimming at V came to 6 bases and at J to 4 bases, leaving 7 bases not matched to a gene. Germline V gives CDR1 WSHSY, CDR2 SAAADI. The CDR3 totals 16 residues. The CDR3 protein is CASSSRLAGEYNEQFF. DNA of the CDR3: TGCGCCAGCAGCTCTAGACTAGCGGGGGAGTACAATGAGCAGTTCTTC.